The clone carrying this TCR beta chain was observed a few times. The antigen is not known. The sample belongs to a study of T cells after yellow fever vaccination. TCRdb reanalysed the 5' RACE reads using MiXCR and keeps one entry per CDR3 protein. The table has about 320,000 distinct CDR3 sequences, approximately 13% seen once. Overall study findings and caveats: Though it reached lower strength, the secondary response hit its peak faster, day 5 versus 15. Among all clonotypes, a small share was observed in both CD4 and CD8 compartments.

Losses at the gene ends were 11 bases for V and 4 bases for J; bases not matched to a gene: 18. This CDR3 is built from 17 residues. Germline V gene sequence: CDR1 ENHRY, CDR2 SYGVKD. The chain joins TRBV10-3 to TRBJ2-3, with TRBD1 matching 10 bases. The sample was CD4+ T cells sorted from PBMCs, taken 15 days after the yellow fever booster vaccination. The TCR was taken from a man between 18 and 29 years old who received the YFV17D yellow fever vaccine. CDR3 in amino acids: CALGSGTGAFRADTQYF. The CDR3 DNA reads TGTGCCCTCGGATCCGGGACAGGGGCGTTTCGTGCAGATACGCAGTATTTT.